The rows below give T cell receptor beta chains drawn from one sample of a study of cytomegalovirus exposure and HLA in healthy donors. Using immunoSEQ multiplex PCR, the repertoire was profiled, and TCRdb retains in-frame clones only, with some absent. The table includes over 35,000 clones, roughly 80% detected once. Source material: PBMCs. Every receptor here comes from a man under 40 in good health and CMV-seronegative. Each CDR3 is given with its conserved first and last residue. The order of the fields is V gene, clone size, D gene, J gene, CDR3 protein, CDR3 DNA. The D gene is left open where the match is weak. Not every row has a clone size; where given, it reads once, few, many or a size class.

TRBV7-9	.	.	TRBJ1-1	CASNNITIGSEAFF	TGTGCCAGCAACAACATAACGATAGGGAGTGAAGCTTTCTTT
TRBV28	.	TRBD1	TRBJ2-7	CASSFLLYGTGNYEQYF	TGTGCCAGCAGTTTCTTACTTTATGGGACAGGAAACTACGAGCAGTACTTC
TRBV6-1	.	TRBD1	TRBJ1-5	CASSGGQGDNQPQHF	TGTGCCAGCAGTGGGGGACAGGGAGACAATCAGCCCCAGCATTTT
TRBV25-1	.	TRBD1	TRBJ2-7	CASSGDRVSYEQYF	TGTGCCAGCAGTGGAGACAGGGTGTCTTACGAGCAGTACTTC
TRBV29-1	.	.	TRBJ2-5	CSVEGRYQETQYF	TGCAGCGTTGAGGGGCGGTACCAAGAGACCCAGTACTTC
TRBV6-6	.	.	TRBJ2-1	CASRQGYDNEQFF	TGTGCCAGCAGACAGGGTTACGACAATGAGCAGTTCTTC
TRBV10-1	.	.	TRBJ2-3	CASSDRTATDTQYF	TGCGCCAGCAGTGACCGGACAGCCACAGATACGCAGTATTTT
TRBV4-1	.	.	TRBJ1-5	CASSQEIGGRGNQPQHF	TGCGCCAGCAGCCAAGAGATTGGAGGGAGGGGGAATCAGCCCCAGCATTTT
TRBV9	.	TRBD1	TRBJ1-2	CASSNDGTGLYGYTF	TGTGCCAGCAGCAACGACGGGACAGGGCTCTATGGCTACACCTTC
TRBV7-2	few	TRBD2	TRBJ2-5	CASSPRVLAGGETQYF	TGTGCCAGCAGCCCTAGGGTGCTTGCGGGGGGAGAGACCCAGTACTTC
TRBV19	once	TRBD1	TRBJ2-7	CASGQGYVEQYF	TGTGCCAGTGGACAGGGTTACGTCGAGCAGTACTTC
TRBV19	.	TRBD2	TRBJ2-7	CASSTSLAGIYEQYF	TGTGCCAGTAGTACATCTCTAGCGGGAATCTACGAGCAGTACTTC
TRBV29-1	.	TRBD1	TRBJ1-2	CSVRRTGPIVYTF	TGCAGCGTTCGTAGGACAGGGCCCATTGTCTACACCTTC
TRBV28	.	.	TRBJ2-7	CASSFLRPGQDLGEQYF	TGTGCCAGCAGTTTTCTTCGTCCTGGGCAGGATCTCGGCGAGCAGTACTTC
TRBV7-9	.	.	TRBJ1-2	CASSLETAPGGYTF	TGTGCCAGCAGCTTAGAGACCGCCCCGGGGGGCTACACCTTC
TRBV6-1	.	TRBD2	TRBJ2-4	CASSEGLAGYQNIQYF	TGTGCCAGCAGTGAGGGACTAGCGGGATACCAAAACATTCAGTACTTC
TRBV7-2	.	TRBD1	TRBJ2-5	CASSVNRGEETQYF	TGTGCCAGCAGCGTCAACAGGGGGGAAGAGACCCAGTACTTC
TRBV19	once	.	TRBJ1-5	CASSTTQGINQPQHF	TGTGCCAGTAGCACTACCCAGGGAATCAACCAGCCCCAGCATTTT
TRBV5-1	.	TRBD1	TRBJ1-5	CASSSGTAGEAQHF	TGCGCCAGCAGCTCTGGGACAGCGGGGGAGGCCCAGCATTTT
TRBV7-3	.	.	TRBJ2-3	CASSAGADTQYF	TGTGCCAGCAGCGCCGGGGCAGATACGCAGTATTTT
TRBV11-2	.	.	TRBJ1-1	CASSLERNRMNTEAFF	TGTGCCAGCAGCTTAGAGCGGAACCGAATGAACACTGAAGCTTTCTTT
TRBV6-5	few	TRBD1	TRBJ1-2	CASRFGQGGDGYTF	TGTGCCAGCAGGTTCGGACAGGGGGGCGATGGCTACACCTTC
TRBV9	once	.	TRBJ2-7	CASSVGAQAEFYEQYF	TGTGCCAGCAGCGTAGGGGCCCAAGCGGAGTTCTACGAGCAGTACTTC
TRBV30	.	.	TRBJ2-3	CAWSRLVSTDTQYF	TGTGCCTGGAGCAGACTAGTGAGCACAGATACGCAGTATTTT
TRBV19	.	TRBD2	TRBJ2-1	CASLAGAAYNEQFF	TGTGCCAGTTTAGCGGGAGCGGCCTACAATGAGCAGTTCTTC
TRBV7-9	.	.	TRBJ1-4	CASSLERPDEKLFF	TGTGCCAGCAGCTTAGAGCGGCCCGATGAAAAACTGTTTTTT
TRBV7-2	few	.	TRBJ2-1	CASSLGVTTPEQFF	TGTGCCAGCAGCCTCGGGGTCACCACCCCTGAGCAGTTCTTC
TRBV4-3	.	TRBD1	TRBJ1-1	CASSPRDRGTEAFF	TGCGCCAGCAGCCCTCGGGACAGGGGCACTGAAGCTTTCTTT
TRBV15	.	.	TRBJ1-3	CATSRDQGTGRSGNTIYF	TGTGCCACCAGCAGAGATCAAGGAACAGGGCGCTCTGGAAACACCATATATTTT
TRBV13	.	TRBD1	TRBJ2-3	CASSRYWGGTGGADTQYF	TGTGCCAGCAGCCGCTATTGGGGCGGTACAGGGGGTGCAGATACGCAGTATTTT
TRBV30	.	.	TRBJ1-2	CAWSSTSGANYGYTF	TGTGCCTGGAGTTCGACCTCGGGAGCTAACTATGGCTACACCTTC
TRBV27	few	.	TRBJ1-1	CASSSSSLNTEAFF	TGTGCCAGCAGTAGCTCGAGTTTGAACACTGAAGCTTTCTTT
TRBV6-5	.	TRBD1	TRBJ1-6	CASRRTGTGNSPLHF	TGTGCCAGCAGGAGAACCGGGACAGGGAATTCACCCCTCCACTTT
TRBV27	.	.	TRBJ2-1	CATRDSLTYNEQFF	TGTGCCACCAGGGACTCCCTGACCTACAATGAGCAGTTCTTC
TRBV30	.	.	TRBJ2-5	CAWIKGQETQYF	TGTGCCTGGATTAAGGGGCAAGAGACCCAGTACTTC
TRBV7-2	.	TRBD2	TRBJ2-7	CASSYGGSYEQYF	TGTGCCAGCAGCTACGGCGGGAGCTACGAGCAGTACTTC
TRBV5-1	once	TRBD2	TRBJ2-2	CASSSGLAGSNTGELFF	TGCGCCAGCAGTAGTGGACTAGCGGGATCGAACACCGGGGAGCTGTTTTTT
TRBV11-2	.	TRBD2	TRBJ2-1	CASSLAPGLAGGNEQFF	TGTGCCAGCAGCTTAGCCCCGGGACTAGCGGGAGGCAATGAGCAGTTCTTC
TRBV4-3	.	.	TRBJ2-1	CASSQGAVRGGREQFF	TGCGCCAGCAGCCAAGGCGCGGTACGGGGTGGTCGTGAGCAGTTCTTC
TRBV15	.	TRBD2	TRBJ2-7	CATSRDGGLALSSYEQYF	TGTGCCACCAGCAGAGATGGAGGACTAGCGTTGAGCTCCTACGAGCAGTACTTC
TRBV6-5	few	TRBD2	TRBJ2-3	CASSLTTSADTQYF	TGTGCCAGCAGCCTCACCACTAGCGCAGATACGCAGTATTTT
TRBV10-3	.	.	TRBJ2-5	CAISEGTIQETQYF	TGTGCCATCAGCGAGGGGACAATACAAGAGACCCAGTACTTC
TRBV7-2	.	TRBD1	TRBJ1-2	CASSAGQTYGYTF	TGTGCCAGCAGCGCGGGACAGACCTATGGCTACACCTTC
TRBV4-2	.	.	TRBJ1-4	CASSQDLFGEEKLFF	TGTGCCAGCAGCCAAGATCTGTTCGGTGAGGAAAAACTGTTTTTT
TRBV6-6	.	TRBD1	TRBJ1-1	CASTPTGRYSEAFF	TGTGCCAGCACCCCGACAGGGCGCTACTCTGAAGCTTTCTTT
TRBV28	.	TRBD1	TRBJ1-1	CASSWDRDTEAFF	TGTGCCAGCAGTTGGGACAGGGACACTGAAGCTTTCTTT
TRBV11-2	.	TRBD2	TRBJ2-7	CASSLGGSWPPYEQYF	TGTGCCAGCAGCTTGGGGGGGAGCTGGCCTCCGTACGAGCAGTACTTC
TRBV11-2	.	TRBD2	TRBJ2-1	CASSSRLAGEYNEQFF	TGTGCCAGCAGCTCCAGACTAGCGGGAGAGTACAATGAGCAGTTCTTC
TRBV11-2	once	.	TRBJ1-2	CASSLGRDNYGYTF	TGTGCCAGCAGCTTAGGCAGGGATAACTATGGCTACACCTTC
TRBV30	.	.	TRBJ1-3	CAWGKTGQRSGNTIYF	TGTGCCTGGGGGAAAACGGGACAACGCTCTGGAAACACCATATATTTT
TRBV28	.	.	TRBJ1-2	CASSLPKRSGYTF	TGTGCCAGCAGTTTGCCGAAGAGGAGTGGCTACACCTTC
TRBV5-1	.	TRBD2	TRBJ2-5	CASSLAGTSGQETQYF	TGCGCCAGCAGCTTGGCTGGGACTAGCGGACAAGAGACCCAGTACTTC
TRBV9	once	.	TRBJ1-1	CASSGKQGRLTEAFF	TGTGCCAGCAGCGGAAAGCAGGGTAGGCTCACTGAAGCTTTCTTT
TRBV30	.	.	TRBJ2-3	CAWSVDWPDTQYF	TGTGCCTGGAGTGTAGACTGGCCAGATACGCAGTATTTT